This entry lists 11 T cell receptor beta chains sequenced from one sample in a study of CD8 T cells in Susac syndrome. Reverse transcription used about 0.45 to 1 ug RNA and random hexamers. TCRdb ran MiXCR on the immunoSEQ multiplex PCR reads and lists one entry per CDR3 protein. The data contain about 120,000 distinct CDR3 sequences, under 95% of them singletons. Sample: CD8+ T cells from PBMCs. Source of these receptors: a human donor in good health.

V usage is TRBV7-2 and J usage is TRBJ1-1, with D possibly TRBD1 on 5 matching bases. Per germline, CDR1 SGHTA and CDR2 FQGNSA. CDR3 length equals 14 residues. V was clipped by 5 bases and J by 0 bases, with 10 bases between them. CDR3 coding DNA: TGTGCCAGCAGCGTGGGACTTTTGAACACTGAAGCTTTCTTT. Amino acids: CASSVGLLNTEAFF.

The chain links TRBV7-2 to TRBJ1-1; D not resolved. Germline V gives CDR1 SGHTA, CDR2 FQGNSA. The CDR3 extends over 14 amino acids. With 3 bases removed from V and 2 bases from J, the gap between germline ends came to 10 bases. The CDR3 DNA is TGTGCCAGCAGCTTTGTTTACGACAACACTGAAGCTTTCTTT. Its protein is CASSFVYDNTEAFF.

The J gene is TRBJ2-7, the V gene TRBV29-1, with D possibly TRBD1 on 5 matching bases. The CDR3 consists of 13 residues. Trimming shortened V by 6 bases and J by 3 bases, and 15 bases separated the two germline ends. The germline CDR1 and CDR2 sequences are SQVTM and ANQGSEA. The CDR3 loop is CSVMTENLYEQYF. The CDR3 DNA reads as TGCAGCGTGATGACAGAAAACCTCTACGAGCAGTACTTC.

This clonotype has only a few counts. The rearrangement uses TRBV10-3 and TRBJ2-4, with 10 nucleotides matching TRBD1. Trimming took 6 bases from V and 6 from J; bases not matched to a gene: 8. The CDR3 is 15 amino acids. Germline CDR1 and CDR2: ENHRY and SYGVKD. The CDR3 spells CAISAIGDRGNIQYF. The CDR3 bases are TGTGCCATCAGCGCCATCGGGGACAGGGGAAACATTCAGTACTTC.

In its sample, this clonotype was seen once. This chain connects TRBV3-1 to TRBJ1-1; the D is unclear. Germline CDR1 is LGHDT and CDR2 is YNNKEL (reference sequence). The V gene lost 1 base and the J gene lost 5 bases, with 11 bases spanning the gap. There are 14 residues in the CDR3. The CDR3: CASSQGTLGTEAFF. CDR3 nucleotides: TGTGCCAGCAGCCAAGGGACCCTGGGAACTGAAGCTTTCTTT. The whole variable domain, filled in from reference TRBV3-1 and TRBJ1-1, reads DTAVSQTPKYLVTQMGNDKSIKCEQNLGHDTMYWYKQDSKKFLKIMFSYNNKELIINETVPNRFSPKSPDKAHLNLHINSLELGDSAVYFCASSQGTLGTEAFFGQGTRLTVV.

J is TRBJ1-6 and V is TRBV11-2, with D possibly TRBD1 on 6 matching bases. This CDR3 spans 15 amino acids. Between the trimmed V and J ends, which lost 5 bases and 10 bases, there was a span of 18 bases. CDR1 is SGHAT, CDR2 FQNNGV, per germline. The CDR3 bases are TGTGCCAGCAGCCTCACGAGGGGGATGGGGTCACCCCTCCACTTT. Translated: CASSLTRGMGSPLHF.

This rearrangement joins TRBV5-1 to TRBJ2-7; maybe TRBD2 (6 bases). Germline values: CDR1 SGHRS, CDR2 YFSETQ. The CDR3 consists of 18 residues. Trimming stripped 0 bases from V and 2 bases from J, with 21 bases between. The CDR3 bases are TGCGCCAGCAGCTTGGGTTTGTCCGGCGGGGTGGTCGCCTACGAGCAGTACTTC. This encodes CASSLGLSGGVVAYEQYF.

V usage is TRBV7-2 and J usage is TRBJ2-1, with 8 positions matching TRBD2. The CDR3 runs to 17 residues. Germline assignment: CDR1 SGHTA and CDR2 FQGNSA. V lost 4 bases, J lost 9 bases, and 17 bases stayed unmatched. The CDR3, as DNA: TGTGCCAGCAGCTCCGTCTGGGCGGGAGGTACCACAGGTGAGCAGTTCTTC. Its protein product is CASSSVWAGGTTGEQFF. Complete variable domain (other parts from reference TRBV7-2 and TRBJ2-1): GAGVSQSPSNKVTEKGKDVELRCDPISGHTALYWYRQSLGQGLEFLIYFQGNSAPDKSGLPSDRFSAERTGGSVSTLTIQRTQQEDSAVYLCASSSVWAGGTTGEQFFGPGTRLTVL.

This clonotype was seen a single time. V is TRBV7-3 and J is TRBJ2-2, with D tentatively TRBD1 or TRBD2 (6 bases each). Trimming took off 1 base at V and 0 bases at J, with 12 bases between the two ends. The germline V gene encodes CDR1 SGHTA and CDR2 FQGTGA. This CDR3 contains 17 residues. CDR3 residues: CASSLIGGFANTGELFF. In DNA form, the CDR3 reads TGTGCCAGCAGCTTAATAGGGGGGTTCGCGAACACCGGGGAGCTGTTTTTT.

The rearrangement links TRBV7-9 to TRBJ2-2; D not certain. The CDR3 is 15 residues long. Germline CDR1 is SEHNR and CDR2 is FQNEAQ (reference sequence). The V gene lost 1 base and the J gene lost 6 bases, with 12 bases spanning the gap. This CDR3 is CASSLVVGRPGELFF. The CDR3 region has the DNA TGTGCCAGCAGCTTAGTTGTAGGGCGTCCCGGGGAGCTGTTTTTT.

The V call is TRBV29-1, the J call TRBJ2-5; tentatively, D is TRBD2 (7 bases). Germline CDR1 is SQVTM and CDR2 is ANQGSEA. Trimming took off 3 bases at V and 4 bases at J, with 12 bases between the two ends. The CDR3 spans 13 residues. In nucleotides, the CDR3 is TGCAGCGTTGAGTCAGGGGAGGGAGAGACCCAGTACTTC. Translation gives CSVESGEGETQYF.